This T cell receptor (beta chain) was recorded in a study of T cell changes during pregnancy in multiple sclerosis. The data were produced by immunoSEQ multiplex PCR, yet TCRdb's version contains in-frame clones alone and is incomplete. The sample carries 55,000 to 75,000 clones, 92% recorded once. This clone has only a few counts. Per the germline V gene, CDR1 is SGHDN and CDR2 is FVKESK. The V and J ends lost 4 bases and 4 bases, in that order; junction bases with no gene match: 6. The CDR3 runs to 14 residues. Source: peripheral blood, taken after pregnancy. The TCR comes from a female donor with multiple sclerosis, enrolled in a pregnancy study. This sequence joins TRBV14 and TRBJ1-1; 7 bases are shared with TRBD1. The CDR3 coding sequence is TGTGCCAGCAGCCTTCGGACAGGCATCACTGAAGCTTTCTTT. Protein: CASSLRTGITEAFF. Filled out from reference TRBV14 and TRBJ1-1, the complete variable domain reads EAGVTQFPSHSVIEKGQTVTLRCDPISGHDNLYWYRRVMGKEIKFLLHFVKESKQDESGMPNNRFLAERTGGTYSTLKVQPAELEDSGVYFCASSLRTGITEAFFGQGTRLTVV.